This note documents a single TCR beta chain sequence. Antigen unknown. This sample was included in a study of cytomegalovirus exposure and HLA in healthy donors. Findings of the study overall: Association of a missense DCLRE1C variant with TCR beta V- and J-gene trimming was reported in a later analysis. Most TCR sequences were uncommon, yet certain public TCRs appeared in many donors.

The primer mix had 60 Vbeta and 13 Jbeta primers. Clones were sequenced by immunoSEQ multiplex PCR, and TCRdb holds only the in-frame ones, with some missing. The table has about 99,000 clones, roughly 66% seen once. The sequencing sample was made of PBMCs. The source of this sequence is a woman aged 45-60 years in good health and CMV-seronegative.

The CDR3 loop is CASSLGFRGNTEAFF. The CDR3 DNA is TGTGCCAGCAGCTTGGGATTTCGGGGAAACACTGAAGCTTTCTTT. The J gene is TRBJ1-1, the V gene TRBV11-2; no definite D call. This CDR3 is built from 15 residues. Trimming took off 3 bases at V and 2 bases at J, with 13 bases between the two ends. Germline CDR1 is SGHAT and CDR2 is FQNNGV.